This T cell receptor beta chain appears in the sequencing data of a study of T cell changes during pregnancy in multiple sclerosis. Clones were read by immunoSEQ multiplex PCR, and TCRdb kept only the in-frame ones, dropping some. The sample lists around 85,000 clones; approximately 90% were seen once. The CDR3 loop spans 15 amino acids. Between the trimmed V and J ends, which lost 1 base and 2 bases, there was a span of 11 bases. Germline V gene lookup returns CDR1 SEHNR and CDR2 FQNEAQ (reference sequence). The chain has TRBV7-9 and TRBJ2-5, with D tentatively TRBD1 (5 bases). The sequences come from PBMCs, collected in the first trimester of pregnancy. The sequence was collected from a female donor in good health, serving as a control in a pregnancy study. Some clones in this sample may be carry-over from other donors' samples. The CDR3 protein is CASSLERTSQETQYF. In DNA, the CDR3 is TGTGCCAGCAGCTTAGAGAGGACATCTCAAGAGACCCAGTACTTC.